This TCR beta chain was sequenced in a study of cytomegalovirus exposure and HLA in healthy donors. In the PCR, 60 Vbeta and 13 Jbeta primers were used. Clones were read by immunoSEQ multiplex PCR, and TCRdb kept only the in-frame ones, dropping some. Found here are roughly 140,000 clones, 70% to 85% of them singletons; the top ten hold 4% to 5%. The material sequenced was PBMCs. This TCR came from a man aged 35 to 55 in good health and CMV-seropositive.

CDR3 loop: CASSHPGTSQETQYF. The CDR3, as DNA: TGCGCCAGCAGCCACCCGGGGACTAGCCAAGAGACCCAGTACTTC. The V and J genes are TRBV4-1 and TRBJ2-5; 8 bases map to TRBD2. V trimming: 3 bases; J trimming: 1 base; junction bases outside the gene matches: 4. This CDR3 has 15 residues. Germline CDR1 reads MGHRA; CDR2 reads YSYEKL.